The following is a T cell receptor beta chain sequence with its context. Deletions cut 4 bases from V and 7 bases from J, with 20 bases between. Germline-derived CDR1 and CDR2 are SNHLY and FYNNEI. CDR3 length equals 16 residues. The record originates from a study of blood T cell repertoires in COVID-19. Data came from immunoSEQ multiplex PCR; TCRdb stores just in-frame clones and leaves some out. The sample holds about 240,000 clones, 84% seen once. Sequencing used peripheral blood. The chain links TRBV2 to TRBJ1-5; D unclear. This TCR derives from a man in his fifties or sixties with acute or convalescent COVID-19. Here the CDR3 reads CASSARYRASGQPQHF. CDR3 DNA: TGTGCCAGCAGTGCCCGTTACAGAGCCTCGGGGCAGCCCCAGCATTTT.